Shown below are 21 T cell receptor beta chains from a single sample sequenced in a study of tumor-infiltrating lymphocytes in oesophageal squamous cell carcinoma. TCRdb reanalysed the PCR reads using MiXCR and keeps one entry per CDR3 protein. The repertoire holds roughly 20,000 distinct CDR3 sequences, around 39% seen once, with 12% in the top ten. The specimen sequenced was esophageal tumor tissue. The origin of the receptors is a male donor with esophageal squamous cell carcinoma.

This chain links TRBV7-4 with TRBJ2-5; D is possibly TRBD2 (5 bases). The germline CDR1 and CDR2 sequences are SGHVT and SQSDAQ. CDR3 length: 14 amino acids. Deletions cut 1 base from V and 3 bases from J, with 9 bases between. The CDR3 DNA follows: TGTGCCAGCAGCTTAGGGTACGGGGAAGAGACCCAGTACTTC. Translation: CASSLGYGEETQYF.

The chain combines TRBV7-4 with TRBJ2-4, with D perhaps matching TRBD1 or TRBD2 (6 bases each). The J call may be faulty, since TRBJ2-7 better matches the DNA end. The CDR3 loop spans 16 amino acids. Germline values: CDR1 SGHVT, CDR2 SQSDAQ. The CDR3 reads CASSLGGGLSSYEQYF. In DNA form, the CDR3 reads TGTGCCAGCAGCTTAGGAGGGGGGCTAAGCTCCTACGAGCAGTACTTC.

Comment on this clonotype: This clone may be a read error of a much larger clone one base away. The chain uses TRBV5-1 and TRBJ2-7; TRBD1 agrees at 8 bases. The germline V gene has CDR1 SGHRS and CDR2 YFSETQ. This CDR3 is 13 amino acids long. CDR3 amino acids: CASSWTGSNEQDF. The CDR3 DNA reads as TGCGCCAGCAGCTGGACAGGGTCGAATGAGCAGGACTTC.

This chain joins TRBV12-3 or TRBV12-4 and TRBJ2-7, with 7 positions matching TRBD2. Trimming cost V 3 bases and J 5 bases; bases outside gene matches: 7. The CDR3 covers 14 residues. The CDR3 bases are TGTGCCAGCAGTTTTGCGCGGGAGATACACGAGCAGTACTTC. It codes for CASSFAREIHEQYF.

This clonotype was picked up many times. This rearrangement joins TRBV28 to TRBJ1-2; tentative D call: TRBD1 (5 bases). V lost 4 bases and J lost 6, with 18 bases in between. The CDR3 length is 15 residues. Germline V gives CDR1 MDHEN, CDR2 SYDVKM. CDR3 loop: CASSSPALRVNGYTF. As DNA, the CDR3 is TGTGCCAGCAGTTCTCCCGCCCTCAGGGTTAATGGCTACACCTTC.

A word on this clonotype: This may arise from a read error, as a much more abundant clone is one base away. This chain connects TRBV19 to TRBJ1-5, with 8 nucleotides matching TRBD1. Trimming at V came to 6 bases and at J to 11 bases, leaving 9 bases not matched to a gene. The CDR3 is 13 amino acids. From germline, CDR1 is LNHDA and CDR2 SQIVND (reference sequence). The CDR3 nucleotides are TGTGCCAGTAGACCCGGGGCAGGGGGCGCCCAGCATTTT. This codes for CASRPGAGGAQHF.

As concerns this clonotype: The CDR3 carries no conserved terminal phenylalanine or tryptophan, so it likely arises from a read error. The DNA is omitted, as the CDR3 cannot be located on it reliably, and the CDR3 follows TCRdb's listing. The CDR3 sequence: CASSLTSGLASETQYFGP. V gene TRBV7-9 combines with J gene TRBJ1-1. The CDR3 adds up to 18 amino acids, both ends counted. In germline, CDR1 is SEHNR, CDR2 FQNEAQ (reference sequence).

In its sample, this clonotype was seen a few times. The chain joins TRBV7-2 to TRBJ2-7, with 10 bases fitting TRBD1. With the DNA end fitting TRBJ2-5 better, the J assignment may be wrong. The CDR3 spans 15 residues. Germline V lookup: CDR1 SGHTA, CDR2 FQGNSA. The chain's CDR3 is CASSGGTGVRGTQYF. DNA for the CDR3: TGTGCCAGCAGCGGAGGGACAGGGGTTCGGGGGACCCAGTACTTC.

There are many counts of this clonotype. CDR3 amino acids: CASSSAFGGVGNQPQHF. The CDR3 DNA follows: TGTGCCAGCAGTTCGGCCTTCGGGGGGGTTGGCAATCAGCCCCAGCATTTT. V and J are TRBV6-1 and TRBJ1-5; D possibly corresponds to TRBD1 (5 bases). This CDR3 has 17 residues. Germline CDR1 MNHNS, CDR2 SASEGT. Trimming stripped 5 bases from V and 2 bases from J, with 19 bases between.

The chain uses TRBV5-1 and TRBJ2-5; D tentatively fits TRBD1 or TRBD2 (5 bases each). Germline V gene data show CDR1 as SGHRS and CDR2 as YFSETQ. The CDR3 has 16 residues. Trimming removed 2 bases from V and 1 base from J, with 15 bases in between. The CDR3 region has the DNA TGCGCCAGCAGCTTCACGGGAATAGGGACCCAAGAGACCCAGTACTTC. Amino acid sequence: CASSFTGIGTQETQYF.

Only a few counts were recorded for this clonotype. CDR3 DNA sequence: TGTGCCAGCAGCTGGCGACTAGCAAGTAATCACAATGAGCAGTTCTTC. This sequence encodes CASSWRLASNHNEQFF. V usage is TRBV7-2 and J usage is TRBJ2-7; 7 bases fit TRBD2. The J call may not be correct, given that the DNA end is closer to TRBJ2-1. Germline V CDR1 and CDR2: SGHTA, FQGNSA. The CDR3 is 16 amino acids.

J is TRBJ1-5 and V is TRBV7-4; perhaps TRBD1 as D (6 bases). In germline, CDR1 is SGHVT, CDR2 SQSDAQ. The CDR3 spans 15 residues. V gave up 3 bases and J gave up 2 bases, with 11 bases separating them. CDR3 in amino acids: CASSFGDTGNQPQHF. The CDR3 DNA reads TGTGCCAGCAGCTTCGGGGACACTGGCAATCAGCCCCAGCATTTT.

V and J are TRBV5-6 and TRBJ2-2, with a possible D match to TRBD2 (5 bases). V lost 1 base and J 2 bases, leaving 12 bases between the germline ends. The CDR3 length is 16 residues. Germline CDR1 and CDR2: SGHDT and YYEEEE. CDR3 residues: CASSLYVGANTGELFF. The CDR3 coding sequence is TGTGCCAGCAGCTTGTACGTGGGAGCAAACACCGGGGAGCTGTTTTTT.

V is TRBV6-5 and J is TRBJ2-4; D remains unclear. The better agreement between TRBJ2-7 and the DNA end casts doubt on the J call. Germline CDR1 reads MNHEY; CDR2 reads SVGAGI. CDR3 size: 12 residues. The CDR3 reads CASRGNDYEQYF. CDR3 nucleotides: TGTGCCAGCAGAGGGAACGACTACGAGCAGTACTTC.

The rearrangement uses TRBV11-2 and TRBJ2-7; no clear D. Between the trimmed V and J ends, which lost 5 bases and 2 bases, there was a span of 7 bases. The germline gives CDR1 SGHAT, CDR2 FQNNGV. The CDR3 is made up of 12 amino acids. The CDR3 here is CASSPQAYEQYF. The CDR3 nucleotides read TGTGCCAGCAGCCCGCAGGCCTACGAGCAGTACTTC.

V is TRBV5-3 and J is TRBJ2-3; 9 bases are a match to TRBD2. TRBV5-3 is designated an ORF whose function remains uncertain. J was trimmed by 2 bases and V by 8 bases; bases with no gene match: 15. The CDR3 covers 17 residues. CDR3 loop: CASSILLAGTDTDTQYF. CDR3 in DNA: TGTGCCAGCAGCATCTTACTAGCGGGTACTGACACAGATACGCAGTATTTT.

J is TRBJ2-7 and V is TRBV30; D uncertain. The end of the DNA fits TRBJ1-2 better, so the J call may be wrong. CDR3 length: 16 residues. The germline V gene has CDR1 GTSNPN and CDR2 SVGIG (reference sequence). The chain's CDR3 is CAWSVLYRRSNYGYTF. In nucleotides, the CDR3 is TGTGCCTGGAGTGTACTGTACCGCCGATCTAACTATGGCTACACCTTC.

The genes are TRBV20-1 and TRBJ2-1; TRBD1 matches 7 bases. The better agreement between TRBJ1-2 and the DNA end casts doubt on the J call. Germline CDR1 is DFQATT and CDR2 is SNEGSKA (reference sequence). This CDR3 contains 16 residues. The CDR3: CSARDLFSGTDYGYTF. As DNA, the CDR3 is TGCAGTGCTAGAGATTTGTTCAGCGGGACAGACTATGGCTACACCTTC.

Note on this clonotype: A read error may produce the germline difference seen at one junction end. CDR3 residues: CVIGAGGEGYEQYF. CDR3 DNA sequence: TGTGTCATCGGCGCGGGGGGTGAAGGCTACGAGCAGTACTTT. This chain links TRBV10-3 with TRBJ2-4; 8 nucleotides line up with TRBD2. CDR1 is ENHRY, CDR2 SYGVKD, per germline. This CDR3 is 14 amino acids long.

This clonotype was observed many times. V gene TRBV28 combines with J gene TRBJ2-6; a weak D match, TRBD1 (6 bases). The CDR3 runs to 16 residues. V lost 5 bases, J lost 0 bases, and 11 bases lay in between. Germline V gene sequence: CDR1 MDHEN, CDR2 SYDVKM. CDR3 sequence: CASSISGDSGANVLTF. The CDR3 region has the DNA TGTGCCAGCAGTATCTCAGGGGACTCTGGGGCCAACGTCCTGACTTTC. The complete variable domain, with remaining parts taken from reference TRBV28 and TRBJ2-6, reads DVKVTQSSRYLVKRTGEKVFLECVQDMDHENMFWYRQDPGLGLRLIYFSYDVKMKEKGDIPEGYSVSREKKERFSLILESASTNQTSMYLCASSISGDSGANVLTFGAGSRLTVL.

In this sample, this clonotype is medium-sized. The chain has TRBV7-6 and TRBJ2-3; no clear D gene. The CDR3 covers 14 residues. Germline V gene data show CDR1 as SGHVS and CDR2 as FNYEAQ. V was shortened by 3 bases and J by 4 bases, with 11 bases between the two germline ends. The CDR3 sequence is CASSLALSPDTQYF. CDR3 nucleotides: TGTGCCAGCAGCTTGGCCTTGAGTCCAGATACGCAGTATTTT.